This T cell receptor beta chain is from a study of tumor and adjacent non-tumor tissue in lung cancer. Study-level information: Patients were aged roughly 31 to 76, 9 to 10 men and roughly 5 women, stage I to III.

RNA was extracted from bulk tissue without any cell sorting. This clonotype was seen a few times. The antigen is undetermined. A read error may produce the germline difference seen at one junction end. Whole-study findings and limits: Top 100 clones took a larger repertoire share in normal lung. Significantly higher TCR diversity was found in tumor than normal lung.

The library came from three nested PCR rounds adapted from ARM-PCR protocols. Via MiXCR, TCRdb re-called the multiplex PCR reads, giving one row per CDR3 protein. The sample gives over 110,000 distinct CDR3 sequences, approximately 64% of which show up once; 15% to 20% is in the top ten. Sequenced input: lung tumor tissue. This clonotype was obtained from a man between 60 and 75 years old with small cell lung cancer.

The CDR3 DNA sequence: TGTGTCAGCAGTTTAGGGGGATCACCCCTCCCAGATACGCAGTATTTT. This gives the protein CVSSLGGSPLPDTQYF. This rearrangement joins TRBV28 to TRBJ2-3; possible D gene TRBD1, 6 bases. Germline CDR1 reads MDHEN; CDR2 reads SYDVKM. CDR3 length: 16 residues.